The 23 T cell receptor beta chains listed next were all sequenced from one sample in a study of T cell responses to AZD1222 COVID-19 vaccine. The protocol was immunoSEQ multiplex PCR, while the TCRdb copy is restricted to in-frame clones and leaves out a portion. The sample holds about 140,000 clones; 80% to 90% are singletons and the top ten take 1.6%. The material sequenced was peripheral blood, taken on day 0 of AZD1222 vaccination. These receptors were collected from an adult in good health.

This chain joins TRBV28 and TRBJ1-2; D may be TRBD1 (5 bases). V was trimmed by 3 bases and J by 3 bases, leaving 17 bases between them. Germline loops: CDR1 MDHEN, CDR2 SYDVKM. CDR3 length: 16 residues. The CDR3 here is CASSFESQGLYYGYTF. In DNA form, the CDR3 reads TGTGCCAGCAGTTTCGAGTCCCAGGGTCTTTACTATGGCTACACCTTC.

This rearrangement joins TRBV28 to TRBJ2-1; 10 nucleotides agree with TRBD2. The trim removed 10 bases at V and 7 bases at J, leaving 13 bases unmatched. The germline CDR1 and CDR2 sequences are MDHEN and SYDVKM. This CDR3 is 15 amino acids long. Here the CDR3 DNA reads TGTGCCACCAAGGATCTAGCGGGAGCTTCAAATGAGCAGTTCTTC. Residues: CATKDLAGASNEQFF.

The genes are TRBV21-1 and TRBJ2-7; the DNA was not compared with TRBD2, the D call given in the table. TRBV21-1 is assigned pseudogene status. CDR3 length equals 13 residues. The CDR3 DNA is TGTGCCAGCAGCAGACTAGCGGCCTACGAGCAGTACTTC. Protein product: CASSRLAAYEQYF.

The chain couples TRBV30 to TRBJ2-4, with TRBD1 matching 7 bases. Germline trimming cut 7 bases from V and 4 bases from J; bases unmatched to any gene: 7. This CDR3 has 13 residues. In germline, CDR1 is GTSNPN, CDR2 SVGIG (reference sequence). The CDR3 DNA is TGTGCCTCCTCTTTACAGGGGAAAAACATTCAGTACTTC. Translated, it gives CASSLQGKNIQYF.

The rearrangement uses TRBV28 and TRBJ1-5; D is ambiguous. CDR3 length: 11 amino acids. Trimming took 4 bases from V and 8 from J, leaving 6 bases between them. Per the germline V gene, CDR1 is MDHEN and CDR2 is SYDVKM. Here the CDR3 DNA reads TGTGCCAGCAGTTCTCGGAAGCCCCAGCATTTT. Translation: CASSSRKPQHF.

J is TRBJ1-5 and V is TRBV19; TRBD1 aligns across 8 bases. The V gene's germline CDR1 is LNHDA and CDR2 SQIVND (reference sequence). V trimming: 5 bases; J trimming: 5 bases; junction bases outside the gene matches: 5. The CDR3 contains 14 residues. This chain's CDR3 is CASSPGQGDQPQHF. CDR3 nucleotides: TGTGCCAGTAGTCCCGGACAGGGAGATCAGCCCCAGCATTTT.

This chain connects TRBV6-1 to TRBJ2-1; the D gene is possibly TRBD2 (6 bases). From germline, CDR1 is MNHNS and CDR2 SASEGT. The CDR3 contains 14 residues. The V end was cut by 2 bases, the J end by 5 bases, with 10 bases between. CDR3 DNA sequence: TGTGCCAGCAGTGAAAGTCGCGGGAACAATGAGCAGTTCTTC. Translating it yields CASSESRGNNEQFF.

V gene TRBV27 combines with J gene TRBJ2-2; 7 bases match TRBD1. The ends lost 5 bases at V and 4 bases at J; junction bases unmatched: 10. CDR3 length equals 16 residues. Germline-derived CDR1 and CDR2 are MNHEY and SMNVEV (reference sequence). The DNA for the CDR3 is TGTGCCAGCAGTCTCCCGACAGGGAGTCTCACCGGGGAGCTGTTTTTT. Amino acids: CASSLPTGSLTGELFF.

The chain joins TRBV7-9 to TRBJ1-5, with TRBD1 matching over 9 bases. Germline CDR1 reads SEHNR; CDR2 reads FQNEAQ (reference sequence). The junction had 5 bases not matched to a gene; V was cut back by 5 bases and J by 3 bases. This CDR3 has 15 residues. CDR3 sequence: CASSNWTGVNQPQHF. CDR3 in DNA: TGTGCCAGCAGCAACTGGACAGGGGTCAATCAGCCCCAGCATTTT.

CDR3 DNA: TGTGCCAGCAGTGACTCCAGAAGACGGACCAACTACGAGCAGTACTTC. It encodes CASSDSRRRTNYEQYF. The rearrangement joins TRBV6-4 to TRBJ2-7; D not resolved. Germline-derived CDR1 and CDR2 are MRHNA and SNTAGT. The CDR3 sequence is 16 residues long. V was pared by 0 bases and J by 3 bases, with 15 bases between.

Comment on this clone: The same CDR3 arises from other DNA sequences in this sample as well. This chain connects TRBV5-1 to TRBJ1-5; D is perhaps TRBD1 (5 bases). V was cut by 0 bases and J by 4 bases, with 11 bases left in between. CDR1 is SGHRS, CDR2 YFSETQ, per germline. This CDR3 has 15 residues. CDR3 loop: CASSLVPGSNQPQHF. The CDR3 DNA follows: TGCGCCAGCAGCTTGGTTCCAGGGTCAAATCAGCCCCAGCATTTT.

This clone was seen a single time. In nucleotides, the CDR3 is TGTGCCAGCAGCGGCCTGACCGTAGGAGGCTACACCTTC. Protein: CASSGLTVGGYTF. This rearrangement joins TRBV6-2 or TRBV6-3 to TRBJ1-2, with D hard to call. This CDR3 region has 13 residues. Germline V lookup: CDR1 MNHEY, CDR2 SVGEGT. V was cut by 6 bases and J by 8 bases, with 16 bases left in between.

CDR3 bases: TGTGCCAGCAGCCCCGCCCCCACTCGGCCGAATGGAGGCTACACCTTC. Its protein is CASSPAPTRPNGGYTF. V and J are TRBV7-9 and TRBJ1-2; the D is unclear. CDR1 and CDR2 from the germline V gene are SEHNR and FQNEAQ (reference sequence). This CDR3 has 16 amino acids. Trimming removed 5 bases at V and 8 bases at J, with 24 bases between.

The CDR3 region is CASSSRDTGTGELFF. CDR3 DNA: TGTGCCAGTAGTTCACGGGACACGGGGACCGGGGAGCTGTTTTTT. The chain links TRBV19 to TRBJ2-2, with TRBD1 as a possible D gene (6 bases). Germline V gives CDR1 LNHDA, CDR2 SQIVND (reference sequence). The CDR3 extends over 15 amino acids. Trimming cost V 5 bases and J 5 bases, with 15 bases left between them.

The V gene is TRBV30, the J gene TRBJ2-7; D is unclear. The CDR3 consists of 13 residues. In germline, CDR1 is GTSNPN, CDR2 SVGIG (reference sequence). The V and J ends lost 2 bases and 3 bases respectively, with 11 bases between them. This CDR3 is CAWSYSSSYEQYF. In nucleotides, the CDR3 is TGTGCCTGGAGTTACTCGTCGAGCTACGAGCAGTACTTC.

The genes are TRBV5-8 and TRBJ2-7; D unresolved. V lost 0 bases to trimming and J lost 1 base, with 5 bases between them. Looked up from germline, CDR1 is SGHTS and CDR2 is YDEGEE. This CDR3 is 13 amino acids long. CDR3 in amino acids: CASSLDLSYEQYF. The CDR3 nucleotides read TGTGCCAGCAGCTTGGACTTATCCTACGAGCAGTACTTC.

CDR3 in amino acids: CASSLGGQANYGYTF. DNA for the CDR3: TGTGCCAGCAGCTTAGGGGGACAGGCTAACTATGGCTACACCTTC. The genes are TRBV7-7 and TRBJ1-2; 8 bases map to TRBD1. The length of the CDR3 is 15 residues. Germline CDR1 SSHAT, CDR2 FNYEAQ (reference sequence). The V segment lost 1 base and the J segment 0 bases; nucleotides outside the gene matches: 1.

The chain links TRBV19 to TRBJ2-7, with TRBD2 matching 8 bases. The CDR3 covers 15 residues. Germline V CDR1 and CDR2: LNHDA, SQIVND (reference sequence). V was clipped by 3 bases and J by 1 base; unmatched bases: 5. The CDR3 coding sequence is TGTGCCAGTAGTATTTCACTAGCGGCTTCCTACGAGCAGTACTTC. Amino acids: CASSISLAASYEQYF. The full variable domain, in which reference TRBV19 and TRBJ2-7 provide the parts outside the CDR3, is DGGITQSPKYLFRKEGQNVTLSCEQNLNHDAMYWYRQDPGQGLRLIYYSQIVNDFQKGDIAEGYSVSREKKESFPLTVTSAQKNPTAFYLCASSISLAASYEQYFGPGTRLTVT.

This clone was recorded a few times. The chain carries TRBV5-1 and TRBJ2-7; the D gene is possibly TRBD1 (6 bases). The germline gives CDR1 SGHRS, CDR2 YFSETQ. The CDR3 spans 14 residues. V gave up 5 bases and J gave up 0 bases, with 12 bases separating them. The CDR3 bases are TGCGCCAGCAGAATCAGGGGCGGCTCCTACGAGCAGTACTTC. Protein: CASRIRGGSYEQYF.

This sequence joins TRBV9 and TRBJ2-3; no clear D gene. The germline V and J ends were trimmed by 0 bases and 2 bases, with 16 bases remaining between them. The CDR3 runs to 17 residues. Germline assignment: CDR1 SGDLS and CDR2 YYNGEE. The CDR3 loop is CASSVVADNVFTDTQYF. DNA for the CDR3: TGTGCCAGCAGCGTAGTAGCCGACAACGTATTCACAGATACGCAGTATTTT.

The chain joins TRBV7-2 to TRBJ1-2; no definite D call. The germline V and J ends were trimmed by 1 base and 5 bases, with 5 bases remaining between them. Germline CDR1 is SGHTA and CDR2 is FQGNSA. This CDR3 region has 12 residues. CDR3 sequence reads: CASSLEGYGYTF. The DNA for the CDR3 is TGTGCCAGCAGCTTAGAAGGGTATGGCTACACCTTC.

V usage is TRBV18 and J usage is TRBJ2-2, with unresolved D. V lost 6 bases and J 5 bases, leaving 16 bases between the germline ends. The CDR3 extends over 15 amino acids. The germline gives CDR1 KGHSH, CDR2 LQKENI. Written as DNA, the CDR3 is TGTGCCAGCTCCTTGGGATACCTCGGGACCGGGGAGCTGTTTTTT. It specifies CASSLGYLGTGELFF.

This chain connects TRBV3-1 (or the pseudogene TRBV3-2) to TRBJ1-1; D is uncertain. In germline, CDR1 is LGHDT, CDR2 YNNKEL (reference sequence). The CDR3 runs 13 residues. V lost 0 bases, J lost 3 bases, and 5 bases lay in between. The CDR3 DNA sequence: TGTGCCAGCAGCCAAGAACAGTACACTGAAGCTTTCTTT. Its translation: CASSQEQYTEAFF.